This TCR beta chain comes out of a study of cytomegalovirus exposure and HLA in healthy donors. Looking at the study overall: Earlier sequencing of about 179 million T cells yielded nearly 120 million unique TCR beta sequences. Whole-study results and caveats: In a later analysis, V- and J-gene trimming of beta chains associated with a DCLRE1C missense variant, replicated independently. Earlier findings revealed that most TCR beta V segments proved productive either about 87% or about 30% of the time. HLA allele associations emerged for about 16,000 TCR beta sequences in a later analysis, at 0.05 false discovery rate.

This PCR relied on a set of 60 Vbeta primers and 13 Jbeta primers. Repertoires were generated with immunoSEQ multiplex PCR, while TCRdb's copy carries only in-frame clones and drops some. Of fewer than 250,000 clones in the sample, approximately 75% were seen once. The CDR3 loop spans 13 amino acids. CDR1 and CDR2 from the germline V gene are PRHDT and FYEKMQ (reference sequence). The germline V and J ends were trimmed by 5 bases and 3 bases, with 11 bases remaining between them. Regarding this clone: The antigen is not known.

The chain couples TRBV13 to TRBJ2-7; no clear D. The sequencing input was PBMCs. This receptor was identified in a man aged 25-45 years in good health and CMV-seropositive. CDR3 protein: CASSPQHGYEQYF. The CDR3 DNA reads as TGTGCCAGCAGCCCCCAACATGGCTACGAGCAGTACTTC.